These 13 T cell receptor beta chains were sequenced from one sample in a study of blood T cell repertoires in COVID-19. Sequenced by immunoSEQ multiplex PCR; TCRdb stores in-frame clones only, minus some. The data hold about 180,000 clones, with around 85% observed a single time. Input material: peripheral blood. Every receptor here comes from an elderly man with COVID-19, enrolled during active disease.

The CDR3 nucleotides are TGTGCCAGCAGCGGACAGATGGCTGAAGCTTTCTTT. This gives the protein CASSGQMAEAFF. This chain uses TRBV7-9 with TRBJ1-1; D might be TRBD1 (6 bases). This CDR3 has 12 amino acids. The germline gives CDR1 SEHNR, CDR2 FQNEAQ (reference sequence). V lost 5 bases to trimming and J lost 6 bases, with 10 bases between them.

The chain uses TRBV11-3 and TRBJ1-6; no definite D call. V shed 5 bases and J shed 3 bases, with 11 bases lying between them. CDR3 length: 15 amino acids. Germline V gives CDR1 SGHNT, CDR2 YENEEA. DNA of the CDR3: TGTGCCAGCAGCGCACTAGGAGACTATAATTCACCCCTCCACTTT. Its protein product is CASSALGDYNSPLHF.

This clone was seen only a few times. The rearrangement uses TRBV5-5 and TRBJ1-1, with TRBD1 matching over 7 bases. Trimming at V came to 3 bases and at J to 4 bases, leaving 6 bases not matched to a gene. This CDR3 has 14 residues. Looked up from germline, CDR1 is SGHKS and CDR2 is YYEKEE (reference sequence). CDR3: CASSYRGAATEAFF. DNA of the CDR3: TGTGCCAGCAGCTACAGGGGAGCTGCCACTGAAGCTTTCTTT.

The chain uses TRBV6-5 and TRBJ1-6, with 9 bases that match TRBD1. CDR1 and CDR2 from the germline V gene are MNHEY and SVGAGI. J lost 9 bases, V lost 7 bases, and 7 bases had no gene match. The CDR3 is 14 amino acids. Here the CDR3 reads CASNDRDRASPLHF. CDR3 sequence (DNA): TGTGCCAGCAACGACAGGGACAGGGCTTCACCCCTCCACTTT.

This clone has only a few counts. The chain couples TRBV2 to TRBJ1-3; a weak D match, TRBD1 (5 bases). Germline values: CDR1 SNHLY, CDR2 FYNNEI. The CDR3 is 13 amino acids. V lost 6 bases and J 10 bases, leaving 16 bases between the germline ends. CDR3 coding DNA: TGTGCCAGCAGGGGGGACTCTTTCGTTACCATATATTTT. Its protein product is CASRGDSFVTIYF. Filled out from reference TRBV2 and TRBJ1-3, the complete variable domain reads EPEVTQTPSHQVTQMGQEVILRCVPISNHLYFYWYRQILGQKVEFLVSFYNNEISEKSEIFDDQFSVERPDGSNFTLKIRSTKLEDSAMYFCASRGDSFVTIYFGEGSWLTVV.

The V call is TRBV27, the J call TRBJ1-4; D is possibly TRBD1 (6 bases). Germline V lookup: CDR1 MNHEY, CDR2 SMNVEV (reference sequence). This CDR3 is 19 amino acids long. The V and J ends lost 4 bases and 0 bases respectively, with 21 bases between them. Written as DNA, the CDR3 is TGTGCCAGCAGTTCATCGACAGGCCAATACCTATCAACTAATGAAAAACTGTTTTTT. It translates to CASSSSTGQYLSTNEKLFF.

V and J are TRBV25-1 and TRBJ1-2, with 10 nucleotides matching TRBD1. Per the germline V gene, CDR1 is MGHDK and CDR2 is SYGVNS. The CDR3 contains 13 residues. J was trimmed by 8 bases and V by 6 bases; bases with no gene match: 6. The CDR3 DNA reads TGTGCCAGCAGCGAGGGACAGGGGCGAGGCTACACCTTC. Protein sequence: CASSEGQGRGYTF.

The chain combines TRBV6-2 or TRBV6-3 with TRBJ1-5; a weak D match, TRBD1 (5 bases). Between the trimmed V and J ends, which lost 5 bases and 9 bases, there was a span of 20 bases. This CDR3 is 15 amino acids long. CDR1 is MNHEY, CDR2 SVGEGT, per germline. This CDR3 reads CASSGWDGSKGPQHF. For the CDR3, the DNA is TGTGCCAGCAGTGGATGGGACGGGAGCAAGGGGCCCCAGCATTTT.

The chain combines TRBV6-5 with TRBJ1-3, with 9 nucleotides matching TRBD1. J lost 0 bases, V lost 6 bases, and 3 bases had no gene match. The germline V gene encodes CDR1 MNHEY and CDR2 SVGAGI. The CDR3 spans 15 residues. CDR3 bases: TGTGCCAGCAGATCACAGGGGGCCTCTGGAAACACCATATATTTT. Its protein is CASRSQGASGNTIYF.

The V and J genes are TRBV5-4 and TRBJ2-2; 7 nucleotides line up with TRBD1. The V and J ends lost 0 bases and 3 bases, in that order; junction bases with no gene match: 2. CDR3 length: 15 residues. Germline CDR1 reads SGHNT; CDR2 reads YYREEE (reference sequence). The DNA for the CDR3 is TGTGCCAGCAGCTTGGAGGGGGCCTACACCGGGGAGCTGTTTTTT. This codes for CASSLEGAYTGELFF.

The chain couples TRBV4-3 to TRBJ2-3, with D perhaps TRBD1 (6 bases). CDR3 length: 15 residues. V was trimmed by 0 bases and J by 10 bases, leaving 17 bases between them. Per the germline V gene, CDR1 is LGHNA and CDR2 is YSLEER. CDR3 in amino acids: CASSQDGVAYRAQYF. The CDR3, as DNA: TGCGCCAGCAGCCAAGATGGGGTAGCTTACAGGGCGCAGTATTTT.

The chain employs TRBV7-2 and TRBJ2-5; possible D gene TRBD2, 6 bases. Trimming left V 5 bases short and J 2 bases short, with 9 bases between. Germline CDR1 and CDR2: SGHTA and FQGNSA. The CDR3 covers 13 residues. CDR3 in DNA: TGTGCCAGCAGCCGGGGACTTCAAGAGACCCAGTACTTC. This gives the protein CASSRGLQETQYF.

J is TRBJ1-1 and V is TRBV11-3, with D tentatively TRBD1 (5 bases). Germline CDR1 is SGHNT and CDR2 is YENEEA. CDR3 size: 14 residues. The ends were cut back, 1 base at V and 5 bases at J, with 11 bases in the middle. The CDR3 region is CASSLVGGLTEAFF. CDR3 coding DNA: TGTGCCAGCAGCTTAGTTGGGGGGTTAACTGAAGCTTTCTTT.